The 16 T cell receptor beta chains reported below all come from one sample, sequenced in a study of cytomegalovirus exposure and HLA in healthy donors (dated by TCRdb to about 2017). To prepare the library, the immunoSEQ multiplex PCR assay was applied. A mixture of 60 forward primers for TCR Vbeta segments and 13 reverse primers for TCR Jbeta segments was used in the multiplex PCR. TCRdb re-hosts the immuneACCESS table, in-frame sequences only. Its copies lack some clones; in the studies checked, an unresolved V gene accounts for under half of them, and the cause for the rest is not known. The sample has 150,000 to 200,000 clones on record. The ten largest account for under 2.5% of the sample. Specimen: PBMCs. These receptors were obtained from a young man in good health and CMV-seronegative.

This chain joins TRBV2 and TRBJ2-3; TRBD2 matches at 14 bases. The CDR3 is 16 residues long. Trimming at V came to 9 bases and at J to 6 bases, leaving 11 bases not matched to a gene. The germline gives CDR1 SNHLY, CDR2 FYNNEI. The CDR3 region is CARTSGTSGSIDTQYF. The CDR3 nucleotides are TGTGCCAGGACTTCCGGGACTAGCGGGAGCATTGATACGCAGTATTTT. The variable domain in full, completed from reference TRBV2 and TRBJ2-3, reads EPEVTQTPSHQVTQMGQEVILRCVPISNHLYFYWYRQILGQKVEFLVSFYNNEISEKSEIFDDQFSVERPDGSNFTLKIRSTKLEDSAMYFCARTSGTSGSIDTQYFGPGTRLTVL.

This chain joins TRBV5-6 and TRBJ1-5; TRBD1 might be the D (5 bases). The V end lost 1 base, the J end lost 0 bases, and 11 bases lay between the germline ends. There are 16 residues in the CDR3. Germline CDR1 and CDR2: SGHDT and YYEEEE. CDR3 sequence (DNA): TGTGCCAGCAGCTTGATGCTTCAGGGTAGCAATCAGCCCCAGCATTTT. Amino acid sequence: CASSLMLQGSNQPQHF.

The CDR3 DNA reads TGCGCCAGCAGCTTGGTGGAGGGAGCGTACAATGAGCAGTTCTTC. It codes for CASSLVEGAYNEQFF. The chain joins TRBV5-1 to TRBJ2-1, with D perhaps matching TRBD2 (6 bases). Germline V gene sequence: CDR1 SGHRS, CDR2 YFSETQ. V lost 0 bases and J lost 4, with 11 bases in between. The CDR3 is made up of 15 amino acids.

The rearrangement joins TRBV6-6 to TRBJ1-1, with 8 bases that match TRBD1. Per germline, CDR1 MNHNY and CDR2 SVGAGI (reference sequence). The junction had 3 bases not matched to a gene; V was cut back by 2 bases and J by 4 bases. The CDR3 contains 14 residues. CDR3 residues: CASSYGQGGTEAFF. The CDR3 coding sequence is TGTGCCAGCAGTTACGGACAGGGAGGCACTGAAGCTTTCTTT.

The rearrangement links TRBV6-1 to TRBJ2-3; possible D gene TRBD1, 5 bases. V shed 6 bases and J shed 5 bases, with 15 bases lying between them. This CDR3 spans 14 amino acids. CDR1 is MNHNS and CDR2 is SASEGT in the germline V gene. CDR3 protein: CASSGDITGDTQYF. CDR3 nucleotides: TGTGCCAGCAGCGGTGATATTACAGGAGATACGCAGTATTTT.

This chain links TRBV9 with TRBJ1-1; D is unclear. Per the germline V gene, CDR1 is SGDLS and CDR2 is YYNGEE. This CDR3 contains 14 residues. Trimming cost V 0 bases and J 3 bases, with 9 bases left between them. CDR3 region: CASSVDGVYTEAFF. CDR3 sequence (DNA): TGTGCCAGCAGCGTAGACGGGGTGTACACTGAAGCTTTCTTT.

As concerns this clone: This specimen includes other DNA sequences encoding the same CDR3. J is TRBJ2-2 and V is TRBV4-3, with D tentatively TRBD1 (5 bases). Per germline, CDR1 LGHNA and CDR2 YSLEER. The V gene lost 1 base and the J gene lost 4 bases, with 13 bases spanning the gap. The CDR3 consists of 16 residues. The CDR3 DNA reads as TGCGCCAGCAGCCAAGCCTTAGGGGCCGGCACCGGGGAGCTGTTTTTT. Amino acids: CASSQALGAGTGELFF.

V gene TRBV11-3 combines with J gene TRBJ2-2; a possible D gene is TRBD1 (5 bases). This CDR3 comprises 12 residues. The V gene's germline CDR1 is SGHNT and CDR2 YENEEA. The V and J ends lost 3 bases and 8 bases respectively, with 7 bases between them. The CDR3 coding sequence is TGTGCCAGCAGCTTTAAGGGGGGGGAGCTGTTTTTT. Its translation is CASSFKGGELFF.

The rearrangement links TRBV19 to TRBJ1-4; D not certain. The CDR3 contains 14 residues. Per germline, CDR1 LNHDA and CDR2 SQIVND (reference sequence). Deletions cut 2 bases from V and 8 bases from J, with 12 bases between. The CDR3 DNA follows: TGTGCCAGTAGTATACCCGGGTCTAGGGAAAAACTGTTTTTT. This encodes CASSIPGSREKLFF.

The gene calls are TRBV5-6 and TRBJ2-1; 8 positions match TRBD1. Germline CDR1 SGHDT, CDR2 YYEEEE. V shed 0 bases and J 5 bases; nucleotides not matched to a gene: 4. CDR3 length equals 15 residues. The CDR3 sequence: CASSLVDRGDNEQFF. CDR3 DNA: TGTGCCAGCAGCTTGGTTGACAGGGGAGACAATGAGCAGTTCTTC.

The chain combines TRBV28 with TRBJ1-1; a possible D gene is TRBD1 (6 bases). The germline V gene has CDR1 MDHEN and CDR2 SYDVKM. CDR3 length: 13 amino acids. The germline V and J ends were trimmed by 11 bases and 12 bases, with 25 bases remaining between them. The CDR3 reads CAAANYGGRHPFF. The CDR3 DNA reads TGTGCCGCTGCAAACTACGGGGGGCGCCATCCTTTCTTT.

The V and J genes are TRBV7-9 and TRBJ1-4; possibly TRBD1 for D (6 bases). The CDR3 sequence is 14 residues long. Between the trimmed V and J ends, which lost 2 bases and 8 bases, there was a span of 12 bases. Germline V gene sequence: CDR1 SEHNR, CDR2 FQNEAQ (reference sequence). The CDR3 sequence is CASSLMGHREKLFF. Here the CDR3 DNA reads TGTGCCAGCAGCTTAATGGGACATCGGGAAAAACTGTTTTTT.

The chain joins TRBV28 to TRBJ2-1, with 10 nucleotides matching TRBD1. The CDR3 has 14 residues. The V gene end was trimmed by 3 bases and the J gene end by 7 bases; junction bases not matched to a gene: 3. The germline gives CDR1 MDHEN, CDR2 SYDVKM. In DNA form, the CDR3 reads TGTGCCAGCAGTTTGGGACAGGGGTGGAATGAGCAGTTCTTC. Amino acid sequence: CASSLGQGWNEQFF.

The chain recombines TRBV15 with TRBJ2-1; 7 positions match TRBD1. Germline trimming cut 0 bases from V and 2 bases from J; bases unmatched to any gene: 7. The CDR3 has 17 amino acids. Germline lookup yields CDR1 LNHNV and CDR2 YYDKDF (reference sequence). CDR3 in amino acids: CATSRDTGRGTYNEQFF. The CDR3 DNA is TGTGCCACCAGCAGAGATACGGGCAGGGGGACCTACAATGAGCAGTTCTTC.

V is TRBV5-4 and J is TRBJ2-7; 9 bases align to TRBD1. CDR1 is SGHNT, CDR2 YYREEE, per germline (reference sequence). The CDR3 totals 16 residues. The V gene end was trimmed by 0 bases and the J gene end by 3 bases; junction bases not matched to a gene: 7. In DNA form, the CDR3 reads TGTGCCAGCAGCTTGGGGTTGGGGACAGGGCGCTACGAGCAGTACTTC. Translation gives CASSLGLGTGRYEQYF. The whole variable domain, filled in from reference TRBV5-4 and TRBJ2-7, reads ETGVTQSPTHLIKTRGQQVTLRCSSQSGHNTVSWYQQALGQGPQFIFQYYREEENGRGNFPPRFSGLQFPNYSSELNVNALELDDSALYLCASSLGLGTGRYEQYFGPGTRLTVT.

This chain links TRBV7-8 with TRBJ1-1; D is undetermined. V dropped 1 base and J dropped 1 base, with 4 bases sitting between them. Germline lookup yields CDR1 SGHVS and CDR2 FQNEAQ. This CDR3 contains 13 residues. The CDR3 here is CASSLDKNTEAFF. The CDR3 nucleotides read TGTGCCAGCAGCTTAGACAAGAACACTGAAGCTTTCTTT.